This TCR beta chain was captured by sequencing in a study of T cells in Graves' hyperthyroidism and ophthalmopathy. Study context: Pretreatment peripheral blood was obtained at initial diagnosis.

RNA transcripts gave rise to amplified TCR beta CDR3 regions. A set of HTBI primers served as the primers for a first-round RT-PCR of the TCR CDR3. TCRdb passed the multiplex PCR reads through MiXCR, listing each CDR3 protein once. The table has some 550,000 distinct CDR3 sequences, more than 15% seen once. Germline values: CDR1 MGHRA, CDR2 YSYEKL. CDR3 size: 18 residues. V lost 1 base, J lost 2 bases, and 8 bases stayed unmatched. Subjects with ophthalmopathy showed a Clinical Activity Score no lower than 3, a NOSPECS grade no lower than 4, and a duration shorter than 3 months. The study based diagnoses on clinical symptoms, serum thyroxine and TRAb, thyroid ultrasound and orbital computed tomography.

The sample comprised blood. The rearrangement uses TRBV4-1 and TRBJ2-3, with 11 bases fitting TRBD2. This clonotype was sampled from a woman between 40 and 50 years old with Graves' ophthalmopathy. The CDR3 reads CASSQGVWTSGFTDTQYF. CDR3 coding DNA: TGCGCCAGCAGCCAAGGAGTCTGGACTAGCGGGTTCACAGATACGCAGTATTTT.